This T cell receptor beta chain originates from a study of response to subunit inactivated influenza vaccine. The study, taken as a whole, reports: New T cells are recruited in small numbers by each seasonal influenza vaccination, according to the authors' suggestion.

Using its own MiXCR run on the RT-PCR reads, TCRdb lists one record per CDR3 protein. The sample contains 650,000 to 800,000 distinct CDR3 sequences, around a sixth of which appear only once. This CDR3 contains 15 residues. Trimming removed 3 bases from V and 0 bases from J; junction bases left unmatched: 1. Germline V gene data show CDR1 as SGHKS and CDR2 as YYEKEE (reference sequence). This clonotype was seen a few times. Its specificity is unknown. This TCR was recovered from a man aged 45-65 years who received an inactivated influenza vaccine. The chain carries TRBV5-5 and TRBJ2-1, with TRBD2 identical over 9 bases. The input for sequencing was PBMCs from blood, taken less than 6 days after vaccination. The CDR3 reads CASSWTSASYNEQFF. Written as DNA, the CDR3 is TGTGCCAGCAGCTGGACTAGCGCCTCCTACAATGAGCAGTTCTTC. Combining the CDR3 with reference TRBV5-5 and TRBJ2-1 gives the whole variable domain DAGVTQSPTHLIKTRGQQVTLRCSPISGHKSVSWYQQVLGQGPQFIFQYYEKEERGRGNFPDRFSARQFPNYSSELNVNALLLGDSALYLCASSWTSASYNEQFFGPGTRLTVL.